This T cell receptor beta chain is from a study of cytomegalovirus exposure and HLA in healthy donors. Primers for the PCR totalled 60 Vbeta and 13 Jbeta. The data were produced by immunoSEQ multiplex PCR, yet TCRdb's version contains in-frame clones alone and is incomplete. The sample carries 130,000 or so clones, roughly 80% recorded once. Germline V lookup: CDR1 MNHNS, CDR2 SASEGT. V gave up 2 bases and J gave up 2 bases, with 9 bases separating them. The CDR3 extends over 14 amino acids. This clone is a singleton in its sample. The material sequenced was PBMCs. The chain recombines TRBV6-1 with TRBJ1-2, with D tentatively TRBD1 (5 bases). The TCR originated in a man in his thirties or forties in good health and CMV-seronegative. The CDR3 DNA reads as TGTGCCAGCAGTGAATGGGGCCAGAACTATGGCTACACCTTC. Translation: CASSEWGQNYGYTF.